This T cell receptor (beta chain) stems from a study of identical twins. Findings and caveats of the study: Researchers reported excess low generation probability among twin-shared out-of-frame alpha sequences.

Each cDNA held unique molecular identifiers, and template switching gave it a universal primer site. MiXCR was run by TCRdb on the 5' RACE reads, yielding one entry per CDR3 protein. Of approximately 550,000 distinct CDR3 sequences listed, approximately 20% are singletons. Per the germline V gene, CDR1 is MDHEN and CDR2 is SYDVKM. V was clipped by 5 bases and J by 3 bases, with 14 bases between them. The CDR3 length is 14 residues. About this clonotype: No antigen is known for it.

Separately, the same data were catalogued under a study of yellow fever vaccine responses in identical twins.

The chain carries TRBV28 and TRBJ2-7; perhaps TRBD1 as D (6 bases). This TCR came from a woman younger than 35 in good health. Specimen: CD4+ T cells sorted from blood. The CDR3 coding sequence is TGTGCCAGCAGTAACGGACAGCTATACTACGAGCAGTACTTC. Translated, it gives CASSNGQLYYEQYF.